The 17 T cell receptor beta chains given below trace back to one sample, sequenced in a study of human T cells and chemical hapten exposure. Time point: patch test 2, 6 weeks after DPC sensitization. Treatment meaning: therapeutic diphenylcyclopropenone sensitization with weekly scalp DPC. In TCRdb, the RACE reads were re-called with MiXCR into one record per CDR3 protein. Of under 100,000 distinct CDR3 sequences in the sample, around 10% were seen once. Source: whole blood, taken in connection with sensitization to the hapten diphenylcyclopropenone (DPC). The receptor set was obtained from a woman between 40 and 50 years old with alopecia areata. Some clones in this sample may be carry-over from other donors' samples.

Ten or more counts support this clonotype. V usage is TRBV10-3 and J usage is TRBJ1-5; 7 nucleotides align to TRBD1. This CDR3 region has 14 residues. The germline V gene has CDR1 ENHRY and CDR2 SYGVKD. V shed 6 bases, J shed 5 bases, and the junction held 7 bases outside the gene matches. Here the CDR3 DNA reads TGTGCCATCAGGGATGACAGGGCCGATCAGCCCCAGCATTTT. Translation gives CAIRDDRADQPQHF.

The V call is TRBV29-1, the J call TRBJ2-5; weak D call: TRBD1 (5 bases). The CDR3 covers 12 residues. Germline V gene lookup returns CDR1 SQVTM and CDR2 ANQGSEA. V was cut by 4 bases and J by 5 bases, with 11 bases left in between. The CDR3 bases are TGCAGCGTTGCGGCAGGGATGGAGACCCAGTACTTC. Translation gives CSVAAGMETQYF.

This clonotype was seen many times. This chain joins TRBV7-2 and TRBJ2-5; TRBD1 or TRBD2 may be the D gene (5 bases each). The germline V and J ends were trimmed by 5 bases and 4 bases, with 14 bases remaining between them. The length of the CDR3 is 14 residues. The germline gives CDR1 SGHTA, CDR2 FQGNSA. This chain's CDR3 is CASSRPGPRETQYF. Written as DNA, the CDR3 is TGTGCCAGCAGCCGACCGGGGCCTAGAGAGACCCAGTACTTC.

The chain recombines TRBV10-3 with TRBJ2-2, with D unresolved. The CDR3 consists of 13 residues. Germline values: CDR1 ENHRY, CDR2 SYGVKD. V gave up 3 bases and J gave up 4 bases, with 6 bases separating them. The DNA for the CDR3 is TGTGCCATCAGTGACCGAGCCACCGGGGAGCTGTTTTTT. Protein: CAISDRATGELFF.

The chain recombines TRBV6-6 with TRBJ1-1; TRBD1 agrees at 9 bases. Trimming at V came to 7 bases and at J to 1 base, leaving 4 bases not matched to a gene. CDR3 length equals 14 residues. Germline V lookup: CDR1 MNHNY, CDR2 SVGAGI (reference sequence). The CDR3 sequence: CASTGDRENTEAFF. The CDR3 DNA reads TGTGCCAGCACCGGGGACAGGGAGAACACTGAAGCTTTCTTT.

The chain combines TRBV19 with TRBJ2-1; 9 bases agree with TRBD1. There are 16 residues in the CDR3. Unmatched junction bases numbered 10, after V lost 4 bases and J lost 6 bases. The V gene's germline CDR1 is LNHDA and CDR2 SQIVND (reference sequence). The CDR3 protein is CASSRRAGTGTNEQFF. In DNA form, the CDR3 reads TGTGCCAGTAGTAGGCGGGCGGGGACAGGGACCAATGAGCAGTTCTTC.

Points on this clonotype: It may be a read error: a sequence one base away is much more abundant. The V call is TRBV5-6, the J call TRBJ1-4; D not certain. V was shortened by 6 bases and J by 0 bases, with 6 bases between the two germline ends. The V gene's germline CDR1 is SGHDT and CDR2 YYEEEE. The CDR3 consists of 13 residues. CDR3 nucleotide sequence: TGTGCCAGCACTGGAACAACTAATGAAAAACTGTTTTTT. This sequence encodes CASTGTTNEKLFF. Based on the CDR3 plus reference TRBV5-6 and TRBJ1-4, the full variable domain is DAGVTQSPTHLIKTRGQQVTLRCSPKSGHDTVSWYQQALGQGPQFIFQYYEEEERQRGNFPDRFSGHQFPNYSSELNVNALLLGDSALYLCASTGTTNEKLFFGSGTQLSVL.

This clonotype was picked up many times. This chain uses TRBV28 with TRBJ2-1, with D possibly called TRBD1 or TRBD2 (5 bases each). CDR3 size: 16 residues. Germline values: CDR1 MDHEN, CDR2 SYDVKM. Trimming removed 5 bases at V and 7 bases at J, with 21 bases between. The CDR3 DNA reads TGTGCCAGCAGTCCCCCGGGGCCCGGAGATTTAAATGAGCAGTTCTTC. It translates to CASSPPGPGDLNEQFF.

The chain employs TRBV20-1 and TRBJ2-1; 9 nucleotides align to TRBD2. Germline V gene data show CDR1 as DFQATT and CDR2 as SNEGSKA (reference sequence). The CDR3 consists of 14 residues. V lost 3 bases to trimming and J lost 4 bases; unmatched junction nucleotides: 4. The CDR3 is CSASRTSDYNEQFF. In DNA, the CDR3 is TGCAGTGCTAGTAGGACTAGCGATTACAATGAGCAGTTCTTC.

This clonotype was counted at least ten times. This chain connects TRBV11-2 to TRBJ2-1, with unresolved D. The V end was cut by 3 bases, the J end by 0 bases, with 12 bases between. The CDR3 has 16 residues. CDR1 SGHAT and CDR2 FQNNGV come from the germline V gene. CDR3 bases: TGTGCCAGCAGCTTCTCCGCTCTGGGCTCCTACAATGAGCAGTTCTTC. Amino acids: CASSFSALGSYNEQFF. The full variable domain, completed using reference TRBV11-2 and TRBJ2-1, is EAGVAQSPRYKIIEKRQSVAFWCNPISGHATLYWYQQILGQGPKLLIQFQNNGVVDDSQLPKDRFSAERLKGVDSTLKIQPAKLEDSAVYLCASSFSALGSYNEQFFGPGTRLTVL.

In this sample, this clonotype turned up a few times. The rearrangement links TRBV12-3 or TRBV12-4 to TRBJ2-4; 8 nucleotides agree with TRBD1. The CDR3 spans 15 residues. V lost 7 bases and J lost 3; bases outside the gene matches: 8. CDR3 protein: CASTPTGDGKNIQYF. CDR3 in DNA: TGTGCCAGCACCCCGACAGGGGACGGCAAAAACATTCAGTACTTC.

V is TRBV12-3 or TRBV12-4 and J is TRBJ1-5; 7 bases fit TRBD1. With 6 bases clipped from V and 5 bases from J, the junction kept 4 bases outside the gene matches. The CDR3 is 13 amino acids. This CDR3 is CASRATGDQPQHF. The DNA of the CDR3 is TGTGCCAGCAGAGCAACAGGGGATCAGCCCCAGCATTTT.

In its sample, this clonotype was seen many times. The V gene is TRBV28, the J gene TRBJ2-4, with no clear D. Germline values: CDR1 MDHEN, CDR2 SYDVKM. The CDR3 has 13 residues. V lost 5 bases and J 6 bases, leaving 11 bases between the germline ends. The DNA of the CDR3 is TGTGCCAGCAGTCGTGGAGTGGTAAACATTCAGTACTTC. Protein sequence: CASSRGVVNIQYF. The variable domain in full, with the rest retrieved from reference TRBV28 and TRBJ2-4, is DVKVTQSSRYLVKRTGEKVFLECVQDMDHENMFWYRQDPGLGLRLIYFSYDVKMKEKGDIPEGYSVSREKKERFSLILESASTNQTSMYLCASSRGVVNIQYFGAGTRLSVL.

In nucleotides, the CDR3 is TGTGCCAGCAGCTTAACGACAGGGCACTATGGCTACACCTTC. Its translation: CASSLTTGHYGYTF. The chain recombines TRBV7-9 with TRBJ1-2; 7 bases fit TRBD1. Germline CDR1 is SEHNR and CDR2 is FQNEAQ (reference sequence). The CDR3 totals 14 residues. J lost 3 bases, V lost 2 bases, and 3 bases had no gene match. Supplemented by reference TRBV7-9 and TRBJ1-2, the full variable domain reads DTGVSQNPRHKITKRGQNVTFRCDPISEHNRLYWYRQTLGQGPEFLTYFQNEAQLEKSRLLSDRFSAERPKGSFSTLEIQRTEQGDSAMYLCASSLTTGHYGYTFGSGTRLTVV.

This clonotype was detected many times. V is TRBV11-2 and J is TRBJ1-5; D ambiguous. Germline V gene data show CDR1 as SGHAT and CDR2 as FQNNGV. The length of the CDR3 is 14 residues. Trimming removed 2 bases at V and 0 bases at J, with 5 bases between. The CDR3 DNA is TGTGCCAGCAGCTTACAGTATAGCAATCAGCCCCAGCATTTT. This translates into CASSLQYSNQPQHF. Complete variable domain (other parts from reference TRBV11-2 and TRBJ1-5): EAGVAQSPRYKIIEKRQSVAFWCNPISGHATLYWYQQILGQGPKLLIQFQNNGVVDDSQLPKDRFSAERLKGVDSTLKIQPAKLEDSAVYLCASSLQYSNQPQHFGDGTRLSIL.

This clonotype has ten or more counts. The chain carries TRBV30 and TRBJ1-1; D unresolved. The CDR3 is 14 amino acids. The ends were cut back, 1 base at V and 3 bases at J, with 12 bases in the middle. Germline V lookup: CDR1 GTSNPN, CDR2 SVGIG (reference sequence). The CDR3 bases are TGTGCCTGGAGTGCCTCTCGGGCCTACACTGAAGCTTTCTTT. Protein: CAWSASRAYTEAFF.

This clonotype was found a few times. The chain carries TRBV29-1 and TRBJ1-5; D unresolved. V was clipped by 5 bases and J by 4 bases, with 18 bases between them. This CDR3 spans 15 amino acids. Germline V gives CDR1 SQVTM, CDR2 ANQGSEA. CDR3 in amino acids: CSVLVDQAGNQPQHF. The CDR3 nucleotides read TGCAGCGTTTTAGTGGACCAGGCGGGTAATCAGCCCCAGCATTTT.